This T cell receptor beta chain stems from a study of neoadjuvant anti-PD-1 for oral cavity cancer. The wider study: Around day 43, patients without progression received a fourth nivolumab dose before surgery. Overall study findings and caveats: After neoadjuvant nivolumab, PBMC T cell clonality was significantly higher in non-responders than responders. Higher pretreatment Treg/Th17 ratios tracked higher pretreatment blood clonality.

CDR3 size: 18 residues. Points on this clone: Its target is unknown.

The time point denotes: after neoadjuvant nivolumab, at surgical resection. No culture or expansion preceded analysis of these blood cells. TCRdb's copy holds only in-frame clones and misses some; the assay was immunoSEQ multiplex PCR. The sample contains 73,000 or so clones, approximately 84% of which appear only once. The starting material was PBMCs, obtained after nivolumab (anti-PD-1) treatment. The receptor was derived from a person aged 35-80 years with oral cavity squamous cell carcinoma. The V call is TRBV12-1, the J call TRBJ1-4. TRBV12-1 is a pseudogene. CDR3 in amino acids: CASSFGSIRGVNNEKLFF. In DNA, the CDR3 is TGTGCCAGCAGCTTTGGTTCGATTCGAGGGGTTAATAATGAAAAACTGTTTTTT.